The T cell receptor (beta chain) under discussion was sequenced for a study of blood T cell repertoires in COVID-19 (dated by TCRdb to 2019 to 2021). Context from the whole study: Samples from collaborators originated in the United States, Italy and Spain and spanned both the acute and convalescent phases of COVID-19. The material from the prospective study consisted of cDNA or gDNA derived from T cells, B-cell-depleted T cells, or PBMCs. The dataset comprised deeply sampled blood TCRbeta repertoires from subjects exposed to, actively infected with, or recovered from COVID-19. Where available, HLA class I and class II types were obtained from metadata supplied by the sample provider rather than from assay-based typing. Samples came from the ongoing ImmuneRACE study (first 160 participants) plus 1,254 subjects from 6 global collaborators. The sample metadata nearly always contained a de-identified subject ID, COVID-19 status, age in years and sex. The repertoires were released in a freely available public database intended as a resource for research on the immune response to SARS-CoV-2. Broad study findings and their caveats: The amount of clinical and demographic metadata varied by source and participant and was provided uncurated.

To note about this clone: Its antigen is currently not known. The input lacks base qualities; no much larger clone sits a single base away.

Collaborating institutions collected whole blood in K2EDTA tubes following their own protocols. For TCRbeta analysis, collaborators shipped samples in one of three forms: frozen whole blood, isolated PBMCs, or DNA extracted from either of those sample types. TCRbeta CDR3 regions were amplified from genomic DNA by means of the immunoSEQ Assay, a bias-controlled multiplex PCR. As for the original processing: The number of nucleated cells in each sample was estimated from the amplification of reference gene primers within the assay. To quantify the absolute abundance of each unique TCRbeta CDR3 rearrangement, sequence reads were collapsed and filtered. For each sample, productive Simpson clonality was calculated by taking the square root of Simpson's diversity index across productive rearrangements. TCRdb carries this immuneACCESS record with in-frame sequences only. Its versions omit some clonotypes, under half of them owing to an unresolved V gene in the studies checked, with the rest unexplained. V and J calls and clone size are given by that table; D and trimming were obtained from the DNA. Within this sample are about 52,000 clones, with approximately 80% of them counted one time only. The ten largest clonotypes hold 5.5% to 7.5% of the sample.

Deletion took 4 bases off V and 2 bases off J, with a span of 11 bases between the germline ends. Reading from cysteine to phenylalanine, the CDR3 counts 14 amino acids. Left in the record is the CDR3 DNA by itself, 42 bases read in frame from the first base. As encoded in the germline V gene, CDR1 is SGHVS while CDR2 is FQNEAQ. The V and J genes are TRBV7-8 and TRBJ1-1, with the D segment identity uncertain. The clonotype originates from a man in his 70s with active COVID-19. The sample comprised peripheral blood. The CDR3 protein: CASSSSRSNTEAFF. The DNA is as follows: TGTGCCAGCAGCTCAAGCAGGTCCAACACTGAAGCTTTCTTT.